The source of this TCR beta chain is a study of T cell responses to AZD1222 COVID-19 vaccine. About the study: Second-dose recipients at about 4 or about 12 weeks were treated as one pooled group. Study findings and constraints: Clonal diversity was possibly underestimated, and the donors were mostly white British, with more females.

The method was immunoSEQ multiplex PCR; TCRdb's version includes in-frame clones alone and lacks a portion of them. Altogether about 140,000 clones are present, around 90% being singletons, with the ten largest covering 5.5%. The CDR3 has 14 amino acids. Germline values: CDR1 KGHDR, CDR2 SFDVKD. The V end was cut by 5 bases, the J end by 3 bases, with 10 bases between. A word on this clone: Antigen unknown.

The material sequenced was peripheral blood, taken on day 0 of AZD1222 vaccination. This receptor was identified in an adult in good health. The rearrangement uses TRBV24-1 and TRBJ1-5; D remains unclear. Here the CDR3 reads CATSVSSLNQPQHF. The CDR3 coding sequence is TGTGCCACCAGTGTATCTAGCCTCAATCAGCCCCAGCATTTT.